This T cell receptor (beta chain) derives from a study of T cell responses to AZD1222 COVID-19 vaccine. The overall study: Combined were second doses at about 4 or about 12 weeks. Study-level findings and limits: It should be noted that donors were predominantly white British and more often female, and clonal diversity was possibly underestimated. Without day 14 samples, only post-peak T cell repertoires were studied.

Libraries were prepared by immunoSEQ multiplex PCR; TCRdb keeps only in-frame clonotypes and omits some of them. The sample contains 65,000 to 85,000 clones, 80% to 90% of which appear only once. There are 13 residues in the CDR3. Germline CDR1 WNHNN, CDR2 SYGVQD (reference sequence). Trimming pared 6 bases from V and 5 bases from J, leaving 14 bases between. Concerning this clone: Its specificity is not known.

Sequenced material: peripheral blood, taken on day 0 of AZD1222 vaccination. V usage is TRBV10-1 and J usage is TRBJ2-7; a possible D gene is TRBD1 (5 bases). The clonotype originates from an adult in good health. In DNA form, the CDR3 reads TGCGCCAGCAGCCCCGGACACCCCAACGAGCAGTACTTC. This translates into CASSPGHPNEQYF.